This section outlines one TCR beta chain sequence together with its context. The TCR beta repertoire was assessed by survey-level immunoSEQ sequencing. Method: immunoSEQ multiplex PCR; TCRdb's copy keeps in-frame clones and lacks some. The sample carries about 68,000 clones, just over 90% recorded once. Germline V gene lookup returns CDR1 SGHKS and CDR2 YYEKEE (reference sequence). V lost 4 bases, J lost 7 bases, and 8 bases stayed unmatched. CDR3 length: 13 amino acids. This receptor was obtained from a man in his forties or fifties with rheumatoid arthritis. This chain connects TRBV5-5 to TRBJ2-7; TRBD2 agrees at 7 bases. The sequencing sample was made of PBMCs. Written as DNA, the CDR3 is TGTGCCAGCAGCAGCTTACACGGGGGGGAGCAGTACTTC. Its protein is CASSSLHGGEQYF.